This TCR beta chain was recorded in a study of blood T cell repertoires in COVID-19. Study at large: T cells, B-cell-depleted T cells, or PBMCs provided the cDNA or gDNA that served as material.

The authors' processing: From reference gene primer amplification, estimates of nucleated cell counts were derived. The repertoire was sequenced with immunoSEQ multiplex PCR; TCRdb's copy has only in-frame clones and lacks some. V and J calls and clone size are copied from that table; D and trimming were computed from the DNA. Among some 87,000 clones listed, roughly 80% were seen once. This clone was detected a few times. Germline CDR1 is SGHRS and CDR2 is YFSETQ. This CDR3 has 13 amino acids. The V end lost 1 base, the J end lost 8 bases, and 12 bases lay between the germline ends. The specimen was peripheral blood. The V and J genes are TRBV5-1 and TRBJ1-2, with a tentative D call TRBD1 (5 bases). The clonotype was recovered from an elderly man with active or convalescent COVID-19. CDR3 region: CASSLMGEGGYTF. The CDR3 DNA reads TGCGCCAGCAGCTTGATGGGGGAGGGAGGCTACACCTTC.